These T cell receptor beta chains were read from a single sample in a study of blood T cell repertoires in COVID-19. Sequenced by immunoSEQ multiplex PCR; TCRdb stores in-frame clones only, minus some. The repertoire holds fewer than 350,000 clones, with around 85% as singletons. Sample: PBMCs or T cells enriched from blood (not recorded which). These receptors all come from a woman between 45 and 60 years old who had recovered from COVID-19. CDR3s include the opening cysteine and the closing phenylalanine or tryptophan. D genes are given only for firm matches. The listing skips clone size in some rows; elsewhere it reads once, few, many or a size class.

J gene,V gene,D gene,clone size,CDR3 DNA,CDR3 protein
TRBJ2-2,TRBV5-1,.,once,TGCGCCAGCAGCGGAACAGGGTCACCCGGGGAGCTGTTTTTT,CASSGTGSPGELFF
TRBJ1-6,TRBV28,.,.,TGTGCCAGCAATATCTGGCGGAATAATTCACCCCTCCACTTT,CASNIWRNNSPLHF
TRBJ2-5,TRBV2,TRBD1,.,TGTGCCAGCGGGACAGAAGAGACCCAGTACTTC,CASGTEETQYF
TRBJ1-3,TRBV13,.,.,TGTGCCAGCAGCGCCGGACAGCTTATCTCTGGAAACACCATATATTTT,CASSAGQLISGNTIYF
TRBJ2-1,TRBV5-1,TRBD1,.,TGCGCCAGCAGCCCCATAGGAATTGGGACAGGGTTATACAATGAGCAGTTCTTC,CASSPIGIGTGLYNEQFF
TRBJ2-1,TRBV5-1,TRBD2,.,TGCGCCAGCAGCTTGGCCACTAGCGGGGGGGCGAATGAGCAGTTCTTC,CASSLATSGGANEQFF
TRBJ2-5,TRBV5-4,TRBD2,once,TGTGCCAGCACGCCCGGGGGGGTCCAAGAGACCCAGTACTTC,CASTPGGVQETQYF
TRBJ2-5,TRBV7-8,TRBD1,.,TGTGCCAGCAGCTCCGACAGGGGGCGCTGGGAGACCCAGTACTTC,CASSSDRGRWETQYF
TRBJ2-1,TRBV5-1,.,.,TGCGCCAGCAGCCCAATAGCGACTAGCTCCTACAATGAGCAGTTCTTC,CASSPIATSSYNEQFF
TRBJ2-5,TRBV5-5,TRBD2,.,TGTGCCAGCAGCTTGCAAGCTAGCGGGGGGCCTCCCCAAGAGACCCAGTACTTC,CASSLQASGGPPQETQYF
TRBJ1-2,TRBV30,.,.,TGTGCCTGGAGTTTGGGGGGCTATGGCTACACCTTC,CAWSLGGYGYTF
TRBJ1-4,TRBV6-5,TRBD1,.,TGTGCCAGCAGGGACAGGACAGGGTGGGAAAAACTGTTTTTT,CASRDRTGWEKLFF
TRBJ1-1,TRBV27,.,.,TGTGCCAGCAACTCGGGGAACACTGAAGCTTTCTTT,CASNSGNTEAFF
TRBJ1-1,TRBV2,.,.,TGTGCCAGCAGTGAAACGCAGGGGAGAGGGAGCACTGAAGCTTTCTTT,CASSETQGRGSTEAFF
TRBJ2-7,TRBV6-2/TRBV6-3,.,.,TGTGCCAGCACCCCGTTGGGCAGGGGCTACGAGCAGTACTTC,CASTPLGRGYEQYF
TRBJ2-3,TRBV6-2/TRBV6-3,TRBD2,.,TGTGCCAGCAGTTATAGGCTAGCGGGAGTGGATACAGATACGCAGTATTTT,CASSYRLAGVDTDTQYF
TRBJ1-2,TRBV4-2,.,.,TGTGCCAGCAGCCAAGTGGGGGGAGGCTATGGCTACACCTTC,CASSQVGGGYGYTF
TRBJ1-5,TRBV5-1,.,once,TGCGCCAGCAGTTATGACAGCCGACCTAATCAGCCCCAGCATTTT,CASSYDSRPNQPQHF
TRBJ2-1,TRBV24-1,.,.,TGTGCCACCAGTGATTTGAAAGCGGGTCCCCAGCATGAGCAGTTCTTC,CATSDLKAGPQHEQFF
TRBJ1-5,TRBV2,.,.,TGTGCCAGCAGTGACGGAGGGACTCAGCCCCAGCATTTT,CASSDGGTQPQHF
TRBJ2-7,TRBV14,TRBD1,once,TGTGCCAGCAGCCCTCGACAGGGCAAGCAGTACTTC,CASSPRQGKQYF
TRBJ2-7,TRBV9,.,.,TGTGCCAGCAGCGTAGGGACAGCTAACTACGAGCAGTACTTC,CASSVGTANYEQYF
TRBJ1-1,TRBV29-1,.,.,TGCAGCGCTAAGACATTGAACACTGAAGCTTTCTTT,CSAKTLNTEAFF
TRBJ1-1,TRBV23-1,TRBD1,.,TGCGCCAGCAGTCAGGGACAGGGAAGGGTAATGAACACTGAAGCTTTCTTT,CASSQGQGRVMNTEAFF
TRBJ2-3,TRBV5-4,.,.,TGTGCCAGCAGCTTAGTGGGGAGTACAGATACGCAGTATTTT,CASSLVGSTDTQYF
TRBJ2-5,TRBV18,TRBD1,.,TGTGCCAGCTCCTTCGACAGGGTGCAAGAGACCCAGTACTTC,CASSFDRVQETQYF
TRBJ1-2,TRBV28,.,.,TGTGCCAGCAGTTGGGGGGGTGGCTACACCTTC,CASSWGGGYTF
TRBJ1-3,TRBV10-2,.,.,TGCGCCAGCAGTGACCGAGGCTCTGGAAACACCATATATTTT,CASSDRGSGNTIYF
TRBJ2-7,TRBV7-2,TRBD1,.,TGTGCCAGCAGCCAGGACAGGAGAGTCTACGAGCAGTACTTC,CASSQDRRVYEQYF
TRBJ1-5,TRBV30,TRBD1,.,TGTGCCTGGAATAGACAGGGATTTCGACAGCCCCAGCATTTT,CAWNRQGFRQPQHF
TRBJ2-7,TRBV5-4,TRBD1,.,TGTGCCAGCAGCGTCGACAGGGGTTACGAGCAGTACTTC,CASSVDRGYEQYF
TRBJ2-7,TRBV15,.,.,TGTGCCACCAGCAGAGATCGGTGGGGGCGCGGCGAGCAGTACTTC,CATSRDRWGRGEQYF
TRBJ1-1,TRBV5-1,.,.,TGCGCCAGCAGCTACGACAGGATTAACACTGAAGCTTTCTTT,CASSYDRINTEAFF
TRBJ2-1,TRBV29-1,.,.,TGCAGCGTTGAGCTTCGGACTAAGGGACCCAATGAGCAGTTCTTC,CSVELRTKGPNEQFF
TRBJ1-2,TRBV29-1,.,.,TGCAGCGTTGCAGGGGCGGATGGCTACACCTTC,CSVAGADGYTF
TRBJ1-6,TRBV21-1,.,.,TGTGCCAGCAGCATAAAGAAGAGACAGACGGTCTCCTATAATTCACCCCTCCACTTT,CASSIKKRQTVSYNSPLHF
TRBJ1-1,TRBV14,.,.,TGTGCCAGCAGCCCTGAGAGGATCGAAGCTTTCTTT,CASSPERIEAFF
TRBJ1-4,TRBV7-6,TRBD1,.,TGTGCCAGCAGCTCCGACAGGGAGATTAATGAAAAACTGTTTTTT,CASSSDREINEKLFF
TRBJ1-5,TRBV27,.,few,TGTGCCAGCAGTTTATTGGGGGGGTTGGAGACCAATCAGCCCCAGCATTTT,CASSLLGGLETNQPQHF
TRBJ1-1,TRBV4-1,TRBD1,.,TGCGCCAGCAGCCGAGGGACAGGGGGCACGGACACTGAAGCTTTCTTT,CASSRGTGGTDTEAFF
TRBJ2-5,TRBV28,TRBD1,.,TGTGCCAGCAGACGGACAGGGACAGAGACCCAGTACTTC,CASRRTGTETQYF
TRBJ2-6,TRBV2,TRBD1,.,TGTGCCAAGGGCAGGACAGGGTTACCTGGGGCCAACGTCCTGACTTTC,CAKGRTGLPGANVLTF
TRBJ1-3,TRBV4-1,.,.,TGCGCCAGCAGCCAAGCGGGTTTTGGCAGCCGCTCTGGAAACACCATATATTTT,CASSQAGFGSRSGNTIYF
TRBJ1-5,TRBV4-1,.,.,TGCGCCAGCCAACCTCAAGCGATCAATCAGCCCCAGCATTTT,CASQPQAINQPQHF
TRBJ1-6,TRBV5-5,TRBD1,.,TGTGCCAGCGGCGACAGGGTTCTGTCCTATAATTCACCCCTCCACTTT,CASGDRVLSYNSPLHF
TRBJ2-3,TRBV27,TRBD1,.,TGTGCCAGCAGTCCGGACAGGGACGCAGATACGCAGTATTTT,CASSPDRDADTQYF
TRBJ2-7,TRBV13,TRBD2,.,TGTGCCAGCAGCTCTCAGCGGGGAACCTACGAGCAGTACTTC,CASSSQRGTYEQYF
TRBJ1-2,TRBV5-1,TRBD1,.,TGCGCCAGCAGCATAGCAGGGGGTACGACCTATGGCTACACCTTC,CASSIAGGTTYGYTF
TRBJ1-5,TRBV7-9,.,.,TGTGCCAGCAGCTTATCAATGGGGGCTCAGCCCCAGCATTTT,CASSLSMGAQPQHF
TRBJ2-5,TRBV6-6,TRBD1,.,TGTGCCAGCAGTTACCACGGCAGGGGGCGCGATGAGACCCAGTACTTC,CASSYHGRGRDETQYF
TRBJ1-3,TRBV19,TRBD1,.,TGTGCCAGTAGTTCGCGACAGGGGTTTGGAAACACCATATATTTT,CASSSRQGFGNTIYF
TRBJ1-1,TRBV19,TRBD1,.,TGTGCCAGTTGCCAGGGGGTAGTCACTGAAGCTTTCTTT,CASCQGVVTEAFF
TRBJ1-5,TRBV29-1,.,.,TGCAGCGCCATTACGGGGGGCAATCAGCCCCAGCATTTT,CSAITGGNQPQHF
TRBJ2-3,TRBV3-1/TRBV3-2,.,.,TGTGCCAGCAGCCAAGTTAAGAGCCGCACGCAGTATTTT,CASSQVKSRTQYF